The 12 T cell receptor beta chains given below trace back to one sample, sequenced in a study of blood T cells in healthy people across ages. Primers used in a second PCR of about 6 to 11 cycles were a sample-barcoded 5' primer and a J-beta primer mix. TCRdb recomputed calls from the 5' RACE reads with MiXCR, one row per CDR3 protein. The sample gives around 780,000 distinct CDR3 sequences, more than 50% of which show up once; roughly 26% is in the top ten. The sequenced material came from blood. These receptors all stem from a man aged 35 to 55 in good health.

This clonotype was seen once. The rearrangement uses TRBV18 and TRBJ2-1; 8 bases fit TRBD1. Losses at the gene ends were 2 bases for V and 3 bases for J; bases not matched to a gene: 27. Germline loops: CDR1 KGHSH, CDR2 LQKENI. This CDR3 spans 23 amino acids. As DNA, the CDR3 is TGTGCCAGCTCACCAATCACCCTGGACACAGGACAGGGTAAAGGGGCTATCTACAATGAGCAGTTCTTC. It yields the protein CASSPITLDTGQGKGAIYNEQFF. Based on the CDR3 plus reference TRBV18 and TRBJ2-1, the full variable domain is NAGVMQNPRHLVRRRGQEARLRCSPMKGHSHVYWYRQLPEEGLKFMVYLQKENIIDESGMPKERFSAEFPKEGPSILRIQQVVRGDSAAYFCASSPITLDTGQGKGAIYNEQFFGPGTRLTVL.

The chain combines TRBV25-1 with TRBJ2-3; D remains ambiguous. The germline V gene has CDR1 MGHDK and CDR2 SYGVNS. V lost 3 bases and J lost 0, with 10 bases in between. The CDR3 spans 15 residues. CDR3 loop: CASSENSASTDTQYF. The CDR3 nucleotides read TGTGCCAGCAGTGAGAACAGCGCAAGCACAGATACGCAGTATTTT.

The CDR3, as DNA: TGTGCCAGCAACGACATGGCAAGCGGCGAGCAGTACTTC. This gives the protein CASNDMASGEQYF. The V gene is TRBV6-5, the J gene TRBJ2-7; possibly TRBD2 for D (5 bases). Looked up from germline, CDR1 is MNHEY and CDR2 is SVGAGI. The CDR3 has 13 residues. Trimming removed 7 bases from V and 6 bases from J, with 16 bases in between.

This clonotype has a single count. CDR3 sequence reads: CSALGQSTDTQYF. The CDR3 DNA is TGCAGTGCTTTGGGACAGTCCACAGATACGCAGTATTTT. The gene calls are TRBV20-1 and TRBJ2-3; 7 bases are shared with TRBD1. V lost 5 bases and J lost 2; bases outside the gene matches: 4. Germline lookup yields CDR1 DFQATT and CDR2 SNEGSKA (reference sequence). The CDR3 covers 13 residues.

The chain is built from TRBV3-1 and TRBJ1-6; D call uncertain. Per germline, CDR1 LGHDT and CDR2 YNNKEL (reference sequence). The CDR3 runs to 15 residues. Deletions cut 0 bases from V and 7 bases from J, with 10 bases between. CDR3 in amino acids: CASSQDRGLNSPLHF. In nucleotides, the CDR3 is TGTGCCAGCAGCCAAGACAGAGGGCTCAATTCACCCCTCCACTTT.

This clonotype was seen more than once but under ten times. The CDR3 sequence is CSVLGLAGDPDTQYF. CDR3 coding DNA: TGCAGCGTTCTTGGACTAGCGGGAGACCCGGATACGCAGTATTTT. This sequence joins TRBV29-1 and TRBJ2-3; 13 nucleotides match TRBD2. J gave up 6 bases and V 5 bases, and 8 bases lay outside the gene matches. Germline assignment: CDR1 SQVTM and CDR2 ANQGSEA. The CDR3 is made up of 15 amino acids.

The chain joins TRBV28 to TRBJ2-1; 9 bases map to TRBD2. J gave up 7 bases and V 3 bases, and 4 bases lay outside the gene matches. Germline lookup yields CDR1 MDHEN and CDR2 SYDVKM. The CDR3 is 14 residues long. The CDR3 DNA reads TGTGCCAGCAGTTTCCCTAGCGGGGTAAATGAGCAGTTCTTC. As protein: CASSFPSGVNEQFF.

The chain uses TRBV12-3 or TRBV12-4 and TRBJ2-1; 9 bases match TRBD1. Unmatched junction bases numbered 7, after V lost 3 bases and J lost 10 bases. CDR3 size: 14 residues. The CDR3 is CASSFAGTGREQFF. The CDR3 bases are TGTGCCAGCAGTTTCGCCGGGACAGGGAGAGAGCAGTTCTTC.

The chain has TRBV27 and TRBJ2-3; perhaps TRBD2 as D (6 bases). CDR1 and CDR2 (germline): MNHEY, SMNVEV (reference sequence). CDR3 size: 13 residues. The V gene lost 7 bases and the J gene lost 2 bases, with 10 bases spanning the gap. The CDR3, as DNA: TGTGCCAGCATGGAGGGTAACACAGATACGCAGTATTTT. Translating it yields CASMEGNTDTQYF.

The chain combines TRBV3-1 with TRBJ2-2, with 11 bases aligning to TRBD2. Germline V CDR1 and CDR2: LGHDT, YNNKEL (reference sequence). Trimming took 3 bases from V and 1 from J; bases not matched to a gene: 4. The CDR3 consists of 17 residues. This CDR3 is CASSQPGTSGNTGELFF. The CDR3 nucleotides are TGTGCCAGCAGCCAGCCCGGGACTAGCGGGAACACCGGGGAGCTGTTTTTT.

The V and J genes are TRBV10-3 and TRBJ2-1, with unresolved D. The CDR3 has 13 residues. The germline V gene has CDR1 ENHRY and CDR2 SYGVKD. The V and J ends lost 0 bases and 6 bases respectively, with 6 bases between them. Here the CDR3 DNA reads TGTGCCATCAGTGAGTCGATGGTCAATGAGCAGTTCTTC. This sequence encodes CAISESMVNEQFF.

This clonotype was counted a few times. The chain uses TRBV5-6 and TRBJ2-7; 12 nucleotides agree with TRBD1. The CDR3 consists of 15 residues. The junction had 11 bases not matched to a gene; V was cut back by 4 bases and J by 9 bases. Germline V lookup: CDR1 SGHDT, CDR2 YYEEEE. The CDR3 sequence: CASSVRGTGGLGQYF. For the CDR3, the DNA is TGTGCCAGCAGCGTCCGTGGGACAGGGGGCTTAGGGCAGTACTTC.